The 2 T cell receptor beta chains reported below all come from one sample, sequenced in a study of cytomegalovirus exposure and HLA in healthy donors. In the PCR, 60 Vbeta and 13 Jbeta primers were used. Sequenced by immunoSEQ multiplex PCR; TCRdb stores in-frame clones only, minus some. The sample has about 140,000 clones; about three quarters are singletons. The sequencing input was PBMCs. The receptors come from a woman aged 25 to 39 in good health and CMV-seronegative.

The rearrangement uses TRBV6-5 and TRBJ2-7; 8 bases match TRBD1. The CDR3 has 14 amino acids. Per germline, CDR1 MNHEY and CDR2 SVGAGI. With 2 bases clipped from V and 6 bases from J, the junction kept 6 bases outside the gene matches. The CDR3 loop is CASSYTYDRGEQYF. The CDR3 coding sequence is TGTGCCAGCAGTTACACATACGACAGGGGCGAGCAGTACTTC.

The CDR3 region is CASSLMSENTEAFF. CDR3 DNA sequence: TGTGCCAGCAGCTTAATGAGTGAGAACACTGAAGCTTTCTTT. This rearrangement joins TRBV7-6 to TRBJ1-1; D uncertain. V was cut by 2 bases and J by 1 base, with 8 bases left in between. The CDR3 runs to 14 residues. Germline V gene lookup returns CDR1 SGHVS and CDR2 FNYEAQ.